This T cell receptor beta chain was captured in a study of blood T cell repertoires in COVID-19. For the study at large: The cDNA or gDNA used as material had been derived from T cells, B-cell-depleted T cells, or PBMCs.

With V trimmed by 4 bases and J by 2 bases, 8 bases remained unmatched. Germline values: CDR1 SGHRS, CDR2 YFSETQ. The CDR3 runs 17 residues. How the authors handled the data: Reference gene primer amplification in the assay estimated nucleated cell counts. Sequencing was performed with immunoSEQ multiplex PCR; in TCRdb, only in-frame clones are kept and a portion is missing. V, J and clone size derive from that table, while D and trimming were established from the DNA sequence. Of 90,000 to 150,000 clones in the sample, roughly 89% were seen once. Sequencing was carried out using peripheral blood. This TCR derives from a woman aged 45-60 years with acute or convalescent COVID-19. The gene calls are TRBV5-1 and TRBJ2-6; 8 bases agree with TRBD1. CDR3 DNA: TGCGCCAGCAGCCTTCAGGGGGCGCGGGCTGGGGCCAACGTCCTGACTTTC. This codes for CASSLQGARAGANVLTF.